The present TCR beta chain was sequenced within a study of blood T cell repertoires in COVID-19 (dated by TCRdb to 2019 to 2021). Some background on the complete study: Samples from collaborators originated in the United States, Italy and Spain and spanned both the acute and convalescent phases of COVID-19. A de-identified subject ID, COVID-19 status, age in years and sex were almost always included in the sample metadata. The repertoires were made available in a free public database intended to serve as a resource for research on the immune response to SARS-CoV-2. Samples were obtained from the ongoing ImmuneRACE study (first 160 participants) and from 1,000 to 1,500 subjects provided by 6 global collaborators. The material from the prospective study consisted of cDNA or gDNA derived from T cells, B-cell-depleted T cells, or PBMCs. Where available, HLA class I and class II types were taken from metadata supplied by the sample provider and were not determined by assay-based typing. Subjects who had been exposed to COVID-19, were actively infected with it, or had recovered from it provided the deeply sampled blood TCRbeta repertoires that made up the dataset.

What the study reported, not specific to this receptor: Clinical and demographic metadata were provided uncurated, with the amount varying by source and participant.

The CDR3 spans 16 residues, from the cysteine through the phenylalanine. Of the read, only the CDR3 DNA is kept; its 48 bases are in frame from base 1. The germline V gene supplies CDR1 MGHRA and CDR2 YSYEKL. V is clipped by 4 bases and J by 3 bases, and the sequence between their germline boundaries is 18 bases long. Turning to this clone: This clone's antigen is unknown. The record has no base qualities; no much larger clone is one base away.

In Seattle, one collaborating source enrolled patients while the infection was active and tracked those patients longitudinally over the course of disease. Whole blood was collected in K2EDTA tubes by collaborating institutions according to the institutions' own protocols. For TCRbeta analysis, collaborator samples were shipped as frozen whole blood, as isolated PBMCs, or as DNA extracted from either sample type. The immunoSEQ Assay, a bias-controlled multiplex PCR, was used to amplify TCRbeta CDR3 regions from genomic DNA. On the study's bioinformatics: Within the assay, amplification of reference gene primers was used to estimate how many nucleated cells each sample contained. To quantify the absolute abundance of each unique TCRbeta CDR3 rearrangement, sequence reads were collapsed and filtered. For each sample, productive Simpson clonality was calculated as the square root of Simpson's diversity index across productive rearrangements. Sourced from immuneACCESS, this table was stored by TCRdb with only in-frame sequences that have V and J called. A share of the clones is absent; for the studies checked, an unresolved V gene accounts for under half, and the remainder has no known explanation. That table supplies the V and J calls and clone size; D and trimming were determined from the DNA. Counted in this sample were around 120,000 clones; 90% of them appeared once. Roughly 4% of the sample is held by the ten biggest clonotypes.

The receptor chain draws on TRBV4-1 and TRBJ2-5; TRBD2 is possibly the D segment (6 matching bases). The TCR sequence derives from an older woman with COVID-19, enrolled during active disease. Sample: peripheral blood. The nucleotide sequence is given as TGCGCCAGCAGCCGCACCTCTCTTGGCGGGGAAGAGACCCAGTACTTC. Its product reads: CASSRTSLGGEETQYF.